The 6 T cell receptor beta chains listed next were all sequenced from one sample in a study of OX40 agonist ivuxolimab in advanced cancers. The table came from immunoSEQ multiplex PCR; TCRdb's copy has only in-frame clones and leaves some out. Among about 73,000 clones listed, more than 80% were seen once. Sequencing was performed on CD4+ or CD8+ T cells sorted from blood, taken in a trial of the OX40 agonist ivuxolimab. Source of these receptors: an adult with an advanced solid tumor such as melanoma, head and neck, liver or kidney cancer.

The genes are TRBV18 and TRBJ2-3; possible D gene TRBD1, 5 bases. The CDR3 extends over 15 amino acids. The V end lost 2 bases, the J end lost 0 bases, and 9 bases lay between the germline ends. Germline V gene lookup returns CDR1 KGHSH and CDR2 LQKENI. Here the CDR3 reads CASSPFPGSTDTQYF. The CDR3 DNA is TGTGCCAGCTCACCATTTCCAGGGAGCACAGATACGCAGTATTTT.

V gene TRBV5-8 combines with J gene TRBJ2-5; no clear D gene. This CDR3 spans 15 amino acids. From germline, CDR1 is SGHTS and CDR2 YDEGEE. Trimming took 0 bases from V and 5 from J, leaving 14 bases between them. CDR3 DNA sequence: TGTGCCAGCAGCTTGGATCCCCCCCGGGCGGAGACCCAGTACTTC. It yields the protein CASSLDPPRAETQYF.

The V and J genes are TRBV9 and TRBJ2-7; the D is unclear. Per germline, CDR1 SGDLS and CDR2 YYNGEE. The CDR3 is 16 amino acids. With 0 bases removed from V and 6 bases from J, the gap between germline ends came to 19 bases. CDR3 amino acids: CASSVGSDTRTSEQYF. In DNA form, the CDR3 reads TGTGCCAGCAGCGTAGGGTCCGACACCCGTACGAGCGAGCAGTACTTC.

This chain joins TRBV5-4 and TRBJ2-1; 9 bases align to TRBD1. This CDR3 has 14 amino acids. CDR1 is SGHNT and CDR2 is YYREEE in the germline V gene (reference sequence). After removal of 7 bases from V and 4 bases from J, the junction contained 6 bases not matched to a gene. Here the CDR3 reads CASRRDRAYNEQFF. Written as DNA, the CDR3 is TGTGCCAGCCGCCGGGACAGGGCGTACAATGAGCAGTTCTTC.

The gene calls are TRBV11-2 and TRBJ2-1; 13 nucleotides line up with TRBD2. From germline, CDR1 is SGHAT and CDR2 FQNNGV. J lost 7 bases, V lost 3 bases, and 3 bases had no gene match. This CDR3 has 15 residues. The CDR3 region is CASSFGLAGDNEQFF. For the CDR3, the DNA is TGTGCCAGCAGCTTTGGACTAGCGGGAGATAATGAGCAGTTCTTC.

This rearrangement joins TRBV5-6 to TRBJ2-5; D ambiguous. Germline V lookup: CDR1 SGHDT, CDR2 YYEEEE. The germline V and J ends were trimmed by 0 bases and 1 base, with 16 bases remaining between them. The CDR3 has 17 residues. The CDR3 DNA is TGTGCCAGCAGCTTGGGACCAATGGGGATTATCCAAGAGACCCAGTACTTC. It codes for CASSLGPMGIIQETQYF.